This T cell receptor (beta chain) was identified during a study of brain T cells in children with intractable seizures. This clone occurred once. Time point noted: blood from clinic visit 5 months post-surgery; TSC patient then seizure free. Surgery cases with the highest brain T cell transcript signatures were chosen for sequencing. Data came from immunoSEQ multiplex PCR; TCRdb stores just in-frame clones and leaves some out. The table shows 300,000 to 400,000 clones, with over 85% occurring only once. The clonotype originates from a boy younger than two with tuberous sclerosis and intractable seizures. The material was peripheral blood, obtained about 5 months after surgery.

The CDR3 DNA is TGTGCCAGCAGCCCAAGACAGGGGCCCTTCTCCTACGAGCAGTACTTC. Residues: CASSPRQGPFSYEQYF. J is TRBJ2-7 and V is TRBV9; 8 bases align to TRBD1. J lost 0 bases, V lost 4 bases, and 9 bases had no gene match. This CDR3 spans 16 amino acids. Germline-derived CDR1 and CDR2 are SGDLS and YYNGEE.